Listed below are T cell receptor beta chains from one sample, sequenced in a study of cytomegalovirus exposure and HLA in healthy donors. Sequenced by immunoSEQ multiplex PCR; TCRdb stores in-frame clones only, minus some. The table lists tens of thousands of clones, 96% of them singletons. The sequencing sample was made of PBMCs. The receptor set was obtained from a woman between 18 and 29 years old in good health and CMV-seropositive. The CDR3 runs from the conserved cysteine through the conserved F or W. The order of the fields is V gene, D gene, clone size, J gene, CDR3 length, CDR3 protein, CDR3 DNA. The D gene is left open where the match is weak. Expanded clones are given a class, and other clones once, few, many or no size at all.

V: TRBV19
D: -
size: -
J: TRBJ2-5
length: 15
CDR3: CASSTRSGSKETQYF
DNA: TGTGCCAGTAGTACTCGGTCAGGGTCGAAAGAGACCCAGTACTTC

V: TRBV30
D: TRBD1
size: -
J: TRBJ2-7
length: 12
CDR3: CAWSGQGYEQYF
DNA: TGTGCCTGGAGTGGACAGGGCTACGAGCAGTACTTC

V: TRBV10-1
D: TRBD1
size: -
J: TRBJ1-5
length: 16
CDR3: CASSEGTGAHNQPQHF
DNA: TGCGCCAGCAGTGAGGGGACAGGGGCCCACAATCAGCCCCAGCATTTT

V: TRBV4-1
D: TRBD1
size: -
J: TRBJ1-2
length: 14
CDR3: CASSPTGQDYGYTF
DNA: TGCGCCAGCAGCCCCACCGGACAGGACTATGGCTACACCTTC

V: TRBV6-6
D: -
size: -
J: TRBJ2-2
length: 16
CDR3: CASSYDGRPLSGELFF
DNA: TGTGCCAGCAGTTACGACGGGAGACCTTTATCGGGGGAGCTGTTTTTT

V: TRBV9
D: TRBD2
size: -
J: TRBJ2-3
length: 15
CDR3: CASSPMGGPTDTQYF
DNA: TGTGCCAGCAGCCCCATGGGAGGGCCCACAGATACGCAGTATTTT

V: TRBV28
D: TRBD2
size: few
J: TRBJ2-3
length: 15
CDR3: CASTRTSGSGYTQYF
DNA: TGTGCCAGCACAAGGACTAGCGGGAGTGGATATACGCAGTATTTT

V: TRBV6-1
D: -
size: -
J: TRBJ2-6
length: 13
CDR3: CASSVDRFNVLTF
DNA: TGTGCCAGCAGTGTAGACAGGTTCAACGTCCTGACTTTC

V: TRBV4-3
D: TRBD2
size: -
J: TRBJ2-7
length: 15
CDR3: CASSQDRLAAYEQYF
DNA: TGCGCCAGCAGCCAAGATAGGCTAGCGGCCTACGAGCAGTACTTC

V: TRBV28
D: TRBD1
size: once
J: TRBJ1-1
length: 12
CDR3: CASGTGVTEAFF
DNA: TGTGCCAGCGGGACAGGGGTAACTGAAGCTTTCTTT

V: TRBV29-1
D: -
size: -
J: TRBJ2-5
length: 12
CDR3: CSVEWGLETQYF
DNA: TGCAGCGTTGAATGGGGGCTTGAGACCCAGTACTTC

V: TRBV7-8
D: -
size: -
J: TRBJ2-1
length: 16
CDR3: CASSLGQAAYYNEQFF
DNA: TGTGCCAGCAGCTTAGGGCAGGCAGCTTACTACAATGAGCAGTTCTTC

V: TRBV9
D: TRBD2
size: -
J: TRBJ2-7
length: 18
CDR3: CASSVDTESGRTLYEQYF
DNA: TGTGCCAGCAGCGTAGACACGGAGAGCGGGAGGACCCTGTACGAGCAGTACTTC

V: TRBV4-2
D: TRBD2
size: -
J: TRBJ2-3
length: 15
CDR3: CASSQALAGSHTQYF
DNA: TGTGCCAGCAGCCAAGCATTAGCGGGAAGTCATACGCAGTATTTT

V: TRBV6-1
D: TRBD2
size: -
J: TRBJ2-3
length: 16
CDR3: CASSEIAGGLPDTQYF
DNA: TGTGCCAGCAGTGAAATAGCGGGAGGCCTCCCAGATACGCAGTATTTT

V: TRBV28
D: TRBD1
size: -
J: TRBJ1-2
length: 13
CDR3: CASSQGQGNGYTF
DNA: TGTGCCAGCAGCCAGGGACAGGGGAACGGCTACACCTTC

V: TRBV30
D: -
size: -
J: TRBJ2-3
length: 15
CDR3: CAWSQKRQSTDTQYF
DNA: TGTGCCTGGAGCCAAAAGCGGCAAAGCACAGATACGCAGTATTTT

V: TRBV28
D: -
size: -
J: TRBJ2-1
length: 12
CDR3: CASTAEGNEQFF
DNA: TGTGCCAGCACAGCGGAGGGAAATGAGCAGTTCTTC

V: TRBV28
D: TRBD1
size: -
J: TRBJ2-7
length: 14
CDR3: CASTSSTGKSEQYF
DNA: TGTGCCAGCACCTCATCGACAGGGAAGTCCGAGCAGTACTTC

V: TRBV7-2
D: TRBD2
size: -
J: TRBJ2-7
length: 14
CDR3: CASNPSRESYEQYF
DNA: TGTGCCAGCAACCCGTCGCGGGAGTCGTACGAGCAGTACTTC

V: TRBV28
D: -
size: -
J: TRBJ1-5
length: 14
CDR3: CASSLRQIKLPQHF
DNA: TGTGCCAGCAGCCTTCGACAGATTAAGTTGCCCCAGCATTTT

V: TRBV6-5
D: -
size: -
J: TRBJ1-1
length: 12
CDR3: CASSPGNTEAFF
DNA: TGTGCCAGCAGTCCAGGGAACACTGAAGCTTTCTTT

V: TRBV15
D: -
size: -
J: TRBJ1-3
length: 18
CDR3: CATSREVGGISSGNTIYF
DNA: TGTGCCACCAGCAGAGAAGTGGGAGGGATCAGCTCTGGAAACACCATATATTTT

V: TRBV4-3
D: -
size: -
J: TRBJ2-2
length: 15
CDR3: CASSPSSKRTGELFF
DNA: TGCGCCAGCAGCCCCTCATCCAAGAGAACCGGGGAGCTGTTTTTT

V: TRBV6-5
D: -
size: -
J: TRBJ1-2
length: 14
CDR3: CATHPGQFISGYTF
DNA: TGTGCCACCCACCCCGGACAGTTTATTTCTGGCTACACCTTC

V: TRBV19
D: -
size: -
J: TRBJ2-1
length: 15
CDR3: CASSIDSQGPNEQFF
DNA: TGTGCCAGTAGTATAGATTCACAGGGACCCAATGAGCAGTTCTTC

V: TRBV5-1
D: TRBD2
size: -
J: TRBJ2-2
length: 18
CDR3: CASSLGLAGFTNTGELFF
DNA: TGCGCCAGCAGCTTGGGGCTAGCGGGATTCACGAACACCGGGGAGCTGTTTTTT

V: TRBV30
D: TRBD1
size: -
J: TRBJ2-7
length: 14
CDR3: CAWSVGTVSYEQYF
DNA: TGTGCCTGGAGTGTTGGGACAGTCTCCTACGAGCAGTACTTC

V: TRBV9
D: TRBD2
size: -
J: TRBJ2-5
length: 16
CDR3: CASSPGTSGIRETQYF
DNA: TGTGCCAGCAGCCCCGGGACTAGCGGGATTCGAGAGACCCAGTACTTC

V: TRBV7-2
D: -
size: -
J: TRBJ2-2
length: 12
CDR3: CASSEDIGELFF
DNA: TGTGCCAGCAGCGAGGACATCGGGGAGCTGTTTTTT

V: TRBV28
D: -
size: -
J: TRBJ2-7
length: 14
CDR3: CASGYNVEGHEQYF
DNA: TGTGCCAGCGGCTATAACGTGGAGGGGCACGAGCAGTACTTC

V: TRBV5-1
D: TRBD1
size: -
J: TRBJ2-5
length: 15
CDR3: CASSLLQGAGETQYF
DNA: TGCGCCAGCAGCTTGTTACAGGGGGCTGGGGAGACCCAGTACTTC

V: TRBV5-4
D: TRBD2
size: -
J: TRBJ2-4
length: 17
CDR3: CASSLRTSGRRENIQYF
DNA: TGTGCCAGCAGCCTCCGGACTAGCGGGAGACGGGAAAACATTCAGTACTTC

V: TRBV14
D: -
size: once
J: TRBJ2-3
length: 15
CDR3: CASSPRGGGTDTQYF
DNA: TGTGCCAGCAGCCCCCGCGGTGGCGGCACAGATACGCAGTATTTT

V: TRBV6-6
D: TRBD2
size: -
J: TRBJ2-1
length: 13
CDR3: CASNEREYNEQFF
DNA: TGTGCCAGCAATGAGCGGGAGTACAATGAGCAGTTCTTC

V: TRBV27
D: -
size: few
J: TRBJ1-4
length: 14
CDR3: CASSTTAYNEKLFF
DNA: TGTGCCAGCAGTACGACAGCTTATAATGAAAAACTGTTTTTT

V: TRBV7-2
D: -
size: -
J: TRBJ1-1
length: 15
CDR3: CASSPDLGAGAEAFF
DNA: TGTGCCAGCAGCCCCGACCTCGGGGCAGGGGCGGAAGCTTTCTTT

V: TRBV28
D: -
size: -
J: TRBJ1-5
length: 16
CDR3: CASSFFGKGQVQPQHF
DNA: TGTGCCAGCAGTTTTTTCGGGAAAGGTCAGGTTCAGCCCCAGCATTTT

V: TRBV28
D: -
size: -
J: TRBJ1-2
length: 12
CDR3: CASSFSRETYTF
DNA: TGTGCCAGCAGTTTTAGTAGGGAGACCTACACCTTC

V: TRBV15
D: TRBD1
size: -
J: TRBJ1-3
length: 16
CDR3: CATSRDYRGGENTIYF
DNA: TGTGCCACCAGCAGAGACTACAGGGGGGGAGAAAACACCATATATTTT

V: TRBV19
D: TRBD2
size: -
J: TRBJ2-5
length: 15
CDR3: CASNPSGTSVETQYF
DNA: TGTGCCAGTAACCCCTCCGGGACTAGCGTAGAGACCCAGTACTTC

V: TRBV9
D: TRBD2
size: -
J: TRBJ2-7
length: 15
CDR3: CASSPGTSGPYEQYF
DNA: TGTGCCAGCAGCCCTGGGACTAGCGGCCCCTACGAGCAGTACTTC

V: TRBV28
D: TRBD1
size: once
J: TRBJ1-2
length: 14
CDR3: CASSLPQGAPGYTF
DNA: TGTGCCAGCAGTCTACCACAGGGGGCGCCCGGCTACACCTTC

V: TRBV27
D: -
size: -
J: TRBJ1-5
length: 13
CDR3: CASSLQGGQPQHF
DNA: TGTGCCAGCAGTTTACAGGGCGGTCAGCCCCAGCATTTT

V: TRBV5-1
D: -
size: -
J: TRBJ1-1
length: 15
CDR3: CASSPGGGVYTEAFF
DNA: TGCGCCAGCAGCCCCGGAGGGGGGGTGTACACTGAAGCTTTCTTT

V: TRBV19
D: -
size: once
J: TRBJ2-7
length: 15
CDR3: CASITVGGPRYEQYF
DNA: TGTGCCAGTATTACAGTGGGGGGACCCCGCTACGAGCAGTACTTC

V: TRBV12-5
D: TRBD1
size: -
J: TRBJ2-5
length: 15
CDR3: CASGLAGTGGETQYF
DNA: TGTGCTAGTGGTTTGGCCGGGACAGGCGGGGAGACCCAGTACTTC

V: TRBV7-8
D: TRBD2
size: -
J: TRBJ2-1
length: 13
CDR3: CASSAGTSAEQFF
DNA: TGTGCCAGCAGCGCCGGGACTAGCGCCGAGCAGTTCTTC

V: TRBV7-2
D: TRBD1
size: -
J: TRBJ2-1
length: 16
CDR3: CASSLLSGTGGNEQFF
DNA: TGTGCCAGCAGCTTGTTATCCGGGACAGGGGGCAATGAGCAGTTCTTC

V: TRBV27
D: TRBD2
size: -
J: TRBJ2-1
length: 14
CDR3: CASSLGGLVNEQFF
DNA: TGTGCCAGCAGTTTAGGGGGACTAGTGAATGAGCAGTTCTTC

V: TRBV4-1
D: TRBD2
size: -
J: TRBJ2-5
length: 16
CDR3: CASSLPGTSGKETQYF
DNA: TGCGCCAGCAGCCTTCCCGGGACTAGCGGGAAAGAGACCCAGTACTTC